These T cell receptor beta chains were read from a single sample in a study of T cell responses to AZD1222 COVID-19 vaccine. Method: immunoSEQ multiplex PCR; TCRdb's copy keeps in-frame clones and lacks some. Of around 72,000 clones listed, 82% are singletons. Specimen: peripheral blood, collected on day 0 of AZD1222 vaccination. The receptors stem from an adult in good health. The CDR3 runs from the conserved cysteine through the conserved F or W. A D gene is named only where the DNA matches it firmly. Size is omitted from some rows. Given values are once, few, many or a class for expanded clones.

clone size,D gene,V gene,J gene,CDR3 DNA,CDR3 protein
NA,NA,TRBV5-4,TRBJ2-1,TGTGCCAGCAGCCCGGCGGAGGCACGGAGCTCCTACAATGAGCAGTTCTTC,CASSPAEARSSYNEQFF
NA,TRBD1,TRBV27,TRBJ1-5,TGTGCCAGCAGTGGGACAGGGGTATATAGCAATCAGCCCCAGCATTTT,CASSGTGVYSNQPQHF
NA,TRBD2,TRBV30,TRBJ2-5,TGTGCCTGGAGTCTGGCGGGGGGTTCGTCCCAGTACTTC,CAWSLAGGSSQYF
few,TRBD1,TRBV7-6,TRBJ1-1,TGTGCCAGCAGCTTAAATAGGGGGCGCTTGAACACTGAAGCTTTCTTT,CASSLNRGRLNTEAFF
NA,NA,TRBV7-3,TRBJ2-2,TGTGCCAGCAGCTTGGGGCAGGGTACAACCGGGGAGCTGTTTTTT,CASSLGQGTTGELFF
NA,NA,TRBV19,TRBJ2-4,TGTGCCAGTAGTTCTCCAGGGGAAAAAAACATTCAGTACTTC,CASSSPGEKNIQYF
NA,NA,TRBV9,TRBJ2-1,TGTGCCAGCAGTGTGGGGGCGGGGGCCCCCGGTGAGCAGTTCTTC,CASSVGAGAPGEQFF
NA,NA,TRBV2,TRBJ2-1,TGTGCCAGCAGTTTCGAACAGGGGAGGTACAATGAGCAGTTCTTC,CASSFEQGRYNEQFF
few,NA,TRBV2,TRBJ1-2,TGTGCCAGCCACCCGGTCCTGAGGGGCTACACCTTC,CASHPVLRGYTF
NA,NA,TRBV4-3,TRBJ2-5,TGCGCCAGCAGCCAAGATATCCAGACCCAAGAGACCCAGTACTTC,CASSQDIQTQETQYF
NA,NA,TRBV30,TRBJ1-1,TGTGCCTGGAGTGTTGGGACATATCGTGAAGCTTTCTTT,CAWSVGTYREAFF
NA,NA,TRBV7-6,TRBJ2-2,TGTGCCAGCAGCTTACTACAGTCGAACACCGGGGAGCTGTTTTTT,CASSLLQSNTGELFF
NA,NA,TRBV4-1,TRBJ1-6,TGCGCCAGCAGCCTCCTGAATGGCGGAAATTCACCCCTCCACTTT,CASSLLNGGNSPLHF
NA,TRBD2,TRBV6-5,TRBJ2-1,TGTGCCAGCAGTCTAGCGGGGGGGATCAGTGAGCAGTTCTTC,CASSLAGGISEQFF
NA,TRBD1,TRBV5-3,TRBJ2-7,TGTGCCAGAAGCTTGAGGACAGGGGTTTACGAGCAGTACTTC,CARSLRTGVYEQYF
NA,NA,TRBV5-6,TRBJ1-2,TGTGCCAGCAGCTTGTTTTTTGTAAGCTCGGAAAACTATGGCTACACCTTC,CASSLFFVSSENYGYTF
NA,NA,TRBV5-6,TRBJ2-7,TGTGCCAGCAGCTTGGGTCCCCTCTACGAGCAGTACTTC,CASSLGPLYEQYF
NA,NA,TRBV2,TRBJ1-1,TGTGCCAGCAGTTCCCTACAGCCTAACACTGAAGCTTTCTTT,CASSSLQPNTEAFF
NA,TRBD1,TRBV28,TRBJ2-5,TGTGCCAGCAGTGCGACAGGGGGGCTGAAAGAGACCCAGTACTTC,CASSATGGLKETQYF
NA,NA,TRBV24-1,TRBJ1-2,TGTGCCACCAGTCGTCAGGGGCACTATGGCTACACCTTC,CATSRQGHYGYTF
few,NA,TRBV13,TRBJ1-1,TGTGCCAGCAGCTTAGGCCTAAGGGGAGTGGCTGAAGCTTTCTTT,CASSLGLRGVAEAFF
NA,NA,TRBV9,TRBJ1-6,TGTGCCAGCAGCGTATCGAATCGATCACCCCTCCACTTT,CASSVSNRSPLHF
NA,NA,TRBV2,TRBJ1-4,TGTGCCAGCAGTGAAGCGGGGTCCCGCGAAAAACTGTTTTTT,CASSEAGSREKLFF
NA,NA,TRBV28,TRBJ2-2,TGTGCCAGCGAAAGGGACACGTCGAACACCGGGGAGCTGTTTTTT,CASERDTSNTGELFF
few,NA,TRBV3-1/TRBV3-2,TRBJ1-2,TGTGCCAGCAGCCATGCTGACAGATTTGGGTATGGCTACACCTTC,CASSHADRFGYGYTF
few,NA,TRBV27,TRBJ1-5,TGTGCCAGCACGAACAGGTTCAATCAGCCCCAGCATTTT,CASTNRFNQPQHF
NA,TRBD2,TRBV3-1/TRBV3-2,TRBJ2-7,TGTGCCAGCCAGCCCCATTTTGGGACTAGCGTTCTCCACGAGCAGTACTTC,CASQPHFGTSVLHEQYF
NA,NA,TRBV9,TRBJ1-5,TGTGCCAGCGGGGAAGGGAGTAGCAATCAGCCCCAGCATTTT,CASGEGSSNQPQHF
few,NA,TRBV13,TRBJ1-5,TGTGCCAGCAGTTCGGGGCGTTTGGATCAGCCCCAGCATTTT,CASSSGRLDQPQHF
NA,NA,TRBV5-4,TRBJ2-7,TGTGCCAGCAGCTATGGGGGACGCTACGAGCAGTACTTC,CASSYGGRYEQYF
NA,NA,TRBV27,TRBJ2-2,TGTGCCAGCAGTTTTAGGAATACCGGGGAGCTGTTTTTT,CASSFRNTGELFF
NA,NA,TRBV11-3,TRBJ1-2,TGTGCCAGCAGCTTAGGGGATTCTGGAGCTAACTATGGCTACACCTTC,CASSLGDSGANYGYTF
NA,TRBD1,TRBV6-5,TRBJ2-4,TGTGCCAGCAGCGGACAGGGATCAAACATTCAGTACTTC,CASSGQGSNIQYF
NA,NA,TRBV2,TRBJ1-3,TGTGCCAGCACAAGTGAGGGCAGCGGGGGAAACACCATATATTTT,CASTSEGSGGNTIYF
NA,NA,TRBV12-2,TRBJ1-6,TGTGCAAGTCGCCCTCTCGACCAGGGAGAGAATTCACCCCTCCACTTT,CASRPLDQGENSPLHF
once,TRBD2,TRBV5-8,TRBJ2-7,TGTGCCAGCAGCTTGGGACTAGCGGGGGCCGCTACCTACGAGCAGTACTTC,CASSLGLAGAATYEQYF
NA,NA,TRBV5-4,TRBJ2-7,TGTGCCAGCAGCTTGGGGGCCAACTACGAGCAGTACTTC,CASSLGANYEQYF
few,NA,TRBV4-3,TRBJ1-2,TGCGCCAGCAGCCCGAGCAGGGGCGGCTACACCTTC,CASSPSRGGYTF
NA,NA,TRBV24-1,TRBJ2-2,TGTGCCACCAGTGTCAGGGAGGCCGGGGAGCTGTTTTTT,CATSVREAGELFF
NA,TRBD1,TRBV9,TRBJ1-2,TGTGCCAGCACCCCCGCGGACAGGGGGTTTAGGAATGGCTACACCTTC,CASTPADRGFRNGYTF
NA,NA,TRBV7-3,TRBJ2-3,TGTGCCAGCAGCTCCATAGCCTCGGCAAGCACAGATACGCAGTATTTT,CASSSIASASTDTQYF
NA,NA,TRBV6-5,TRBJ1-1,TGTGCCAGCAGTTGGCAGGAGATGAACACTGAAGCTTTCTTT,CASSWQEMNTEAFF
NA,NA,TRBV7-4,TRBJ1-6,TGTGCCAGCAGCCCACAGCAGCAGGTAAGGAATTCACCCCTCCACTTT,CASSPQQQVRNSPLHF
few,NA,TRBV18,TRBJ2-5,TGTGCCAGCTCACTCCGTAACGAAGAGACCCAGTACTTC,CASSLRNEETQYF
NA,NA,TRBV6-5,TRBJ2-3,TGTGCCCGACTGGCGCGGGCGGAGAGCACAGATACGCAGTATTTT,CARLARAESTDTQYF
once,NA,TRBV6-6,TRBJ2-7,TGTGCCAGCGGTAACCAGGGCTACGAGCAGTACTTC,CASGNQGYEQYF
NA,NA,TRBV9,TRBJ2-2,TGTGCCAGCAGCGTAGATGGGGCGTCGAACACCGGGGAGCTGTTTTTT,CASSVDGASNTGELFF
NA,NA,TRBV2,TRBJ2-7,TGTGCCAGCAGTAACAGGGTTGAGCAGTACTTC,CASSNRVEQYF
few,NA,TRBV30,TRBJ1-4,TGTGCCTGGAGTCGGTGGGGAGGGGGTGAAAAACTGTTTTTT,CAWSRWGGGEKLFF
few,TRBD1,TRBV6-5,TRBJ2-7,TGTGCCAGCAAGTCCAACAGGGGATACGAGCAGTACTTC,CASKSNRGYEQYF
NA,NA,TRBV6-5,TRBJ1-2,TGTGCCAGCACCACAGATTTCTATGGCTACACCTTC,CASTTDFYGYTF
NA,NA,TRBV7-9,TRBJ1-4,TGTGCCAGCAGCCAAGAAAGGGTCGTTAATGAAAAACTGTTTTTT,CASSQERVVNEKLFF
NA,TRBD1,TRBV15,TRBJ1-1,TGTGCCACCAGCAGGGTGGACAGGGGGCGGGACACTGAAGCTTTCTTT,CATSRVDRGRDTEAFF
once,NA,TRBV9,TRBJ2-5,TGTGCCAGCAACAGACAGCCCCAAGAGACCCAGTACTTC,CASNRQPQETQYF
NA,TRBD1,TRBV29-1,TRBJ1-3,TGCAGCGTTGTGGAGGGGGCTCAGTCTGGAAACACCATATATTTT,CSVVEGAQSGNTIYF